The present T cell receptor (beta chain) was sequenced within a study of blood T cell repertoires in COVID-19. For the study at large: The United States, Italy and Spain provided the acute and convalescent COVID-19 samples.

The count of this clone is one. Method: immunoSEQ multiplex PCR; TCRdb's copy keeps in-frame clones and lacks some. The sample consists of 200,000 to 300,000 clones, 80% to 90% of them appearing once. The trim removed 5 bases at V and 7 bases at J, leaving 7 bases unmatched. Germline CDR1 reads SGHNT; CDR2 reads YENEEA. CDR3 length: 15 amino acids. The sequence derives from a man aged 55 to 70 with acute or convalescent COVID-19. The sequencing sample was made of peripheral blood. This chain links TRBV11-3 with TRBJ2-2; TRBD1 aligns across 10 bases. The CDR3 loop reads CASSPGTGAHGELFF. The CDR3 DNA follows: TGTGCCAGCAGCCCCGGGACAGGGGCTCACGGGGAGCTGTTTTTT.